This T cell receptor beta chain was profiled in a study of T-cell reconstitution after alpha-beta-depleted transplantation in children. Library preparation (for TCRbeta) was performed with unique molecular identifiers. TCRdb reprocessed the PCR reads with MiXCR, giving one entry per CDR3 protein. Counted here are over 70,000 distinct CDR3 sequences, 7% to 10% occurring once; the ten biggest clones make up 5.5% to 8.5%. At least ten counts were recorded for this clonotype. Germline V CDR1 and CDR2: WNHNN, SYGVQD (reference sequence). The CDR3 is 10 amino acids. Trimming shortened V by 9 bases and J by 7 bases, and 7 bases separated the two germline ends.

The rearrangement links TRBV10-1 to TRBJ1-3; weak D call: TRBD1 (5 bases). The sequence came from a human donor who donated a stem cell graft to a child with congenital amegakaryocytic thrombocytopenia. Sequencing used PBMCs from the stem cell graft donor, obtained from the stem cell graft. CDR3: CAREGNTIYF. The DNA of the CDR3 is TGCGCCAGAGAGGGGAACACCATATATTTT.